What follows is one T cell receptor (beta chain) and its context. In the original analysis: Amplification with reference gene primers provided the estimates of nucleated cell counts. This table comes from immunoSEQ multiplex PCR, and its TCRdb copy is limited to in-frame clones, with some not included. V and J calls plus clone size are reproduced from that table; the DNA served to infer D and trimming. The sample yields fewer than 200,000 clones, more than 75% seen once. This record belongs to a study of blood T cell repertoires in COVID-19. Study background: The origin of the acute and convalescent COVID-19 samples was the United States, Italy and Spain. T cells, B-cell-depleted T cells, or PBMCs provided the cDNA or gDNA that served as material.

CDR1 is MNHNS, CDR2 SASEGT, per germline. This CDR3 contains 16 residues. The J segment lost 4 bases and the V segment lost 4 bases, leaving 11 bases of the junction unmatched. The receptor comes from a woman aged 55-70 years with COVID-19, enrolled during active disease. The rearrangement uses TRBV6-1 and TRBJ2-7, with 9 bases that match TRBD1. Specimen: peripheral blood. CDR3 bases: TGTGCCAGCAGTGCCCCCATGGGGACAGGGCTTTACGAGCAGTACGTC. Amino acid sequence: CASSAPMGTGLYEQYV.